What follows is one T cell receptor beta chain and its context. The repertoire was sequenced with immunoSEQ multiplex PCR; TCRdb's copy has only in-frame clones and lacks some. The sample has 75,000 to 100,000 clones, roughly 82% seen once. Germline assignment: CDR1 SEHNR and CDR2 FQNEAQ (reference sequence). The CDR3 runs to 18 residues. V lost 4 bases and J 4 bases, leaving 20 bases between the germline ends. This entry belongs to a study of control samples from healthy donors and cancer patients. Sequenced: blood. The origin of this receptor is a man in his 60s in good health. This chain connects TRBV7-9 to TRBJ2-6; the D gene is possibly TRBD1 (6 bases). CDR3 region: CASSSSRGRSAGANVLTF. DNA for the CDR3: TGTGCCAGCAGCTCTTCCAGGGGACGCTCGGCCGGGGCCAACGTCCTGACTTTC.